This TCR beta chain emerged from a study of somatic mutations in cytotoxic T cells in rheumatoid arthritis. Findings of the study overall: It was found that CD8+ T-cell clonality in rheumatoid arthritis patients did not differ significantly from that in age-matched healthy controls.

Germline V gene lookup returns CDR1 SQVTM and CDR2 ANQGSEA. The CDR3 is 10 residues long. V was clipped by 7 bases and J by 8 bases, with 9 bases between them. A word on this clone: Its antigen is unknown.

Here immunoSEQ multiplex PCR was the method, and the copy in TCRdb shows in-frame clones only, minus some. The sample holds about 20,000 clones; 60% to 85% are singletons and the top ten take 28%. The study pulled out CD4+ and CD8+ cells with positive magnetic bead selection and then checked their purity by flow cytometry. The V gene is TRBV29-1, the J gene TRBJ2-1; D is ambiguous. The sequencing sample was made of CD8+ T cells sorted from blood. The clonotype comes from an adult with rheumatoid arthritis. The CDR3 region has the DNA TGCAGCGCCTATGGCTATGAGCAGTTCTTC. Translation gives CSAYGYEQFF.